The T cell receptor (beta chain) described here comes from a study of T cells in Graves' hyperthyroidism and ophthalmopathy. This clonotype was observed at least ten times. The antigen is undetermined. This CDR3 contains 14 residues. Germline V CDR1 and CDR2: KGHSH, LQKENI. V lost 2 bases to trimming and J lost 3 bases; unmatched junction nucleotides: 4. Findings and limits, study-wide: Prediction of ophthalmopathy progression came a median around 7.1 months pre-onset.

Subjects aged 18 to 65 presented with newly diagnosed hyperthyroidism of less than 2 months' duration. Extraction of PBMCs used about 9.2 ml of fresh peripheral blood. There were TCR beta CDR3 regions amplified from RNA transcripts. Initially, a first-round RT-PCR of the TCR CDR3 employed the HTBI primer set. TCRdb reprocessed the multiplex PCR reads with MiXCR, giving one entry per CDR3 protein. The table lists a few hundred thousand distinct CDR3 sequences, 15% to 17% of them singletons. The sequencing sample was made of blood. The sequence derives from a woman in her 30s with Graves' hyperthyroidism. V gene TRBV18 combines with J gene TRBJ2-7, with 7 nucleotides matching TRBD1. The CDR3 nucleotides read TGTGCCAGCTCACCAACAGGGGATAACTACGAGCAGTACTTC. Translating it yields CASSPTGDNYEQYF.